The TCR beta chain under discussion was sequenced for a study of blood T cell repertoires in COVID-19. Study at large: Collection of acute and convalescent COVID-19 samples took place in the United States, Italy and Spain. PBMCs, B-cell-depleted T cells, or T cells provided the cDNA or gDNA that made up the material.

In the original workflow: Amplification with reference gene primers provided the estimates of nucleated cell counts. TCRdb keeps only in-frame clones here, not all; method: immunoSEQ multiplex PCR. V and J calls and clone size are those listed in that table; D and trimming were worked out from the DNA. In the table there are about 100,000 clones, 70% to 90% of which are singletons. CDR1 is LGHNA and CDR2 is YSLEER in the germline V gene. V lost 0 bases to trimming and J lost 6 bases, with 17 bases between them. The CDR3 sequence is 16 residues long. The V and J genes are TRBV4-3 and TRBJ1-1, with D possibly matching TRBD1 (6 bases). This TCR derives from a human donor in a cohort sampled during active COVID-19. Sequencing input: peripheral blood. The CDR3 nucleotides read TGCGCCAGCAGCCAAGATCCTCGGGCAGGGGCGGCTGAAGCTTTCTTT. This sequence encodes CASSQDPRAGAAEAFF.